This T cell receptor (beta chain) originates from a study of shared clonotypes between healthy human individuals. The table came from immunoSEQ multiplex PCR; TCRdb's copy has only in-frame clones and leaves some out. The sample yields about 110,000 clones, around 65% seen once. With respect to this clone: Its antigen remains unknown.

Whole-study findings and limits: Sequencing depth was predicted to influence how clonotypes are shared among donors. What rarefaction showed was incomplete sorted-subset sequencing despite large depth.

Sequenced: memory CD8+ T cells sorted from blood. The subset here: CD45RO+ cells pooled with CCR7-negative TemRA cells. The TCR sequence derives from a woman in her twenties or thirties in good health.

This chain's CDR3 is CASSLKLGAGTLGRETQYF. The DNA of the CDR3 is TGTGCCAGCAGTTTAAAATTAGGCGCGGGGACCCTGGGGCGGGAGACCCAGTACTTC. This chain links TRBV28 with TRBJ2-5; tentatively, D is TRBD2 (6 bases). CDR3 size: 19 residues. The V gene's germline CDR1 is MDHEN and CDR2 SYDVKM. V dropped 2 bases and J dropped 5 bases, with 27 bases sitting between them.